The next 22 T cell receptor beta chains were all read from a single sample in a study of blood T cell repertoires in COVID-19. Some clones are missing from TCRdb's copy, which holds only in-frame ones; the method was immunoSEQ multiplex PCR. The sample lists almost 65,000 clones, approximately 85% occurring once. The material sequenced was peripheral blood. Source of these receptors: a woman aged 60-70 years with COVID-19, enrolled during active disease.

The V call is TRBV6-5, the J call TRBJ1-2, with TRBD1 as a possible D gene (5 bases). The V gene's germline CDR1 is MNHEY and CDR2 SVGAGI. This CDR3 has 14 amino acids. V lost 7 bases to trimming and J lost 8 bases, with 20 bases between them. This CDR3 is CASTRSGYRGGYTF. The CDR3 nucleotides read TGTGCCAGCACCCGATCGGGGTACCGGGGGGGCTACACCTTC.

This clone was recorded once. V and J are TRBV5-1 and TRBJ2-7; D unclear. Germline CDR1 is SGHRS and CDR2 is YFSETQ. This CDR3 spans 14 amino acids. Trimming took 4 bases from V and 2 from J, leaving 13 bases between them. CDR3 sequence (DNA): TGCGCCAGCAGCGCACAGAATTTGGCCTACGAGCAGTACTTC. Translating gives CASSAQNLAYEQYF.

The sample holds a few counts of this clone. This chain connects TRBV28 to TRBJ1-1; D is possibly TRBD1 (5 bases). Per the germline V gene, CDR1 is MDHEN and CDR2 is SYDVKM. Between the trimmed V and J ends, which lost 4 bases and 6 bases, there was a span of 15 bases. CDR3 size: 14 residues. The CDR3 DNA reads TGTGCCAGCAGTTCATCCCAGGGTTTCGCTGAAGCTTTCTTT. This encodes CASSSSQGFAEAFF. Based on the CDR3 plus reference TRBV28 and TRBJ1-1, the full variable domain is DVKVTQSSRYLVKRTGEKVFLECVQDMDHENMFWYRQDPGLGLRLIYFSYDVKMKEKGDIPEGYSVSREKKERFSLILESASTNQTSMYLCASSSSQGFAEAFFGQGTRLTVV.

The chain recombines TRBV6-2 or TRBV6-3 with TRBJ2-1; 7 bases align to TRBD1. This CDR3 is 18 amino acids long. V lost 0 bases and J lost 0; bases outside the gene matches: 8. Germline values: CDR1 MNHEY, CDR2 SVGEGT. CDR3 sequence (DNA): TGTGCCAGCAGTTACTCGACCGGACAGGTCAGCTCCTACAATGAGCAGTTCTTC. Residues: CASSYSTGQVSSYNEQFF.

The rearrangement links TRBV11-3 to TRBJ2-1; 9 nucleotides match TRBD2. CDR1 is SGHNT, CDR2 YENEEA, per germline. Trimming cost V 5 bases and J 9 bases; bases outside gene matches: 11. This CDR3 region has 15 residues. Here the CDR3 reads CASSPQAGGPGEQFF. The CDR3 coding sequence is TGTGCCAGCAGCCCTCAGGCGGGAGGGCCGGGTGAGCAGTTCTTC.

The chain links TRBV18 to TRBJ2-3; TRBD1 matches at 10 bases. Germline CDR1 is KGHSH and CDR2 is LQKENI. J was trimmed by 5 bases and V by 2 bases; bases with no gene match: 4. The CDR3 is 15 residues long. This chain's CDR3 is CASSPRQGAGDTQYF. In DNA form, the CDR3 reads TGTGCCAGCTCACCAAGACAGGGGGCCGGAGATACGCAGTATTTT.

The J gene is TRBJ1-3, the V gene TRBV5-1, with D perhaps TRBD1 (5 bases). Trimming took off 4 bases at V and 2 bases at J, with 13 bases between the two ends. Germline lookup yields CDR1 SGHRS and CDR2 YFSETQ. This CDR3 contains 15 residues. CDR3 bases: TGCGCCAGCAGCAAGACAGATTCTCCTGGAAACACCATATATTTT. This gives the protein CASSKTDSPGNTIYF.

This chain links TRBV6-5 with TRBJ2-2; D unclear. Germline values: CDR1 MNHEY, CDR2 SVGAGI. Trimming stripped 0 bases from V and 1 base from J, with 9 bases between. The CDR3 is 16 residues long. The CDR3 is CASSYSKRMNTGELFF. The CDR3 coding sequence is TGTGCCAGCAGTTACTCGAAGCGAATGAACACCGGGGAGCTGTTTTTT.

CDR3 sequence reads: CASSLNPGSSYEQYF. The CDR3 DNA sequence: TGTGCCAGCAGCCTCAACCCCGGGTCATCCTACGAGCAGTACTTC. The chain links TRBV6-5 to TRBJ2-7; D gene ambiguous. CDR1 and CDR2 from the germline V gene are MNHEY and SVGAGI. The ends were cut back, 6 bases at V and 1 base at J, with 16 bases in the middle. The CDR3 runs 15 residues.

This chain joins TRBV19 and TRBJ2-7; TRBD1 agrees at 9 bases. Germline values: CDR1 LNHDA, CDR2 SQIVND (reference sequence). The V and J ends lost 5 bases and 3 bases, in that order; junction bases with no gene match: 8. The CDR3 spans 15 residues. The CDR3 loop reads CASSPPDRGLYEQYF. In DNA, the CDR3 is TGTGCCAGTAGTCCTCCGGACAGGGGACTCTACGAGCAGTACTTC.

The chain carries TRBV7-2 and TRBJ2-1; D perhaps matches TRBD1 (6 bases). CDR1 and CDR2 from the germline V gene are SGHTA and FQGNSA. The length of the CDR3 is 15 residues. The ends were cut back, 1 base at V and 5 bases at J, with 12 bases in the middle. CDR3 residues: CASSLDQGNHNEQFF. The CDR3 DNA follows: TGTGCCAGCAGCTTAGACCAGGGGAACCACAATGAGCAGTTCTTC.

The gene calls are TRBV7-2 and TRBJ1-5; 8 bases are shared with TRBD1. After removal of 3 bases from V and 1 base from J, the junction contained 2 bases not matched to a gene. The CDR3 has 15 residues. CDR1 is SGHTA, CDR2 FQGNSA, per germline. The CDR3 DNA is TGTGCCAGCAGCTTTACAGGGGGGAGCAATCAGCCCCAGCATTTT. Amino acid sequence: CASSFTGGSNQPQHF. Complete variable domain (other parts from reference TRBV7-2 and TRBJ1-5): GAGVSQSPSNKVTEKGKDVELRCDPISGHTALYWYRQSLGQGLEFLIYFQGNSAPDKSGLPSDRFSAERTGGSVSTLTIQRTQQEDSAVYLCASSFTGGSNQPQHFGDGTRLSIL.

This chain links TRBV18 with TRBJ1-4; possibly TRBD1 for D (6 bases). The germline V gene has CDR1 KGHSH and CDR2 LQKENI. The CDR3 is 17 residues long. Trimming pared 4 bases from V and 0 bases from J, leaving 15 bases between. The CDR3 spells CASSLTQGFATNEKLFF. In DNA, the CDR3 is TGTGCCAGCTCACTTACACAGGGATTTGCAACTAATGAAAAACTGTTTTTT. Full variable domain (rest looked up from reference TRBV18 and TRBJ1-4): NAGVMQNPRHLVRRRGQEARLRCSPMKGHSHVYWYRQLPEEGLKFMVYLQKENIIDESGMPKERFSAEFPKEGPSILRIQQVVRGDSAAYFCASSLTQGFATNEKLFFGSGTQLSVL.

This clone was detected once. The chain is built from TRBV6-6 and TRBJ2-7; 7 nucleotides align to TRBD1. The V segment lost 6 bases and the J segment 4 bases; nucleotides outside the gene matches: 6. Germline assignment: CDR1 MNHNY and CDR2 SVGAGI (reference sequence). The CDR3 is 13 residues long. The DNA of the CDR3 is TGTGCCAGCAGCCGGGACAGTAGGTACGAGCAGTACTTC. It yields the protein CASSRDSRYEQYF.

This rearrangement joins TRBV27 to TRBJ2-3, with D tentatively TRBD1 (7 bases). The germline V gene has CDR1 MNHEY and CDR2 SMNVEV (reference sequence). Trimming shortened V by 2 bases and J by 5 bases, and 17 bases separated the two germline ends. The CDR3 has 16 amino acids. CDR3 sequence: CASSLNRGAGLDTQYF. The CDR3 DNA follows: TGTGCCAGCAGTTTAAACAGGGGTGCGGGACTAGATACGCAGTATTTT.

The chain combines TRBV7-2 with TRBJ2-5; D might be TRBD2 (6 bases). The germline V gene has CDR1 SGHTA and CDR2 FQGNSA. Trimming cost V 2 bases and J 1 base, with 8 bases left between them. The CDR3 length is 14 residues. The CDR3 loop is CASSLTGGQETQYF. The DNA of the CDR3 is TGTGCCAGCAGCTTAACCGGGGGCCAAGAGACCCAGTACTTC.

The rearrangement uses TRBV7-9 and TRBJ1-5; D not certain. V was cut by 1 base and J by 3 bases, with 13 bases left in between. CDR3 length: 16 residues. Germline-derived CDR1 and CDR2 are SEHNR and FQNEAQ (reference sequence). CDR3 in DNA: TGTGCCAGCAGCTTAGGAGGGAGTGTTGACAATCAGCCCCAGCATTTT. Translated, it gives CASSLGGSVDNQPQHF.

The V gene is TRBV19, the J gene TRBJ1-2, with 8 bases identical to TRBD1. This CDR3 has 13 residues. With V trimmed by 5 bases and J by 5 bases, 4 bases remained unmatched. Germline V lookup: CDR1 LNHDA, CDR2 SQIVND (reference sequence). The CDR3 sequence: CASSPDRAYGYTF. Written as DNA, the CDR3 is TGTGCCAGTAGTCCGGACAGGGCTTATGGCTACACCTTC.

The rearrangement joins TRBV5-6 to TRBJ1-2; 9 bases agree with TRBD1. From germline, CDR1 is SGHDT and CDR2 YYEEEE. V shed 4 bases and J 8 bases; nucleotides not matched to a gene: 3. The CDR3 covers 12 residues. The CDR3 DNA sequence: TGTGCCAGCAGCCCAGGACAGGGGGGCTACACCTTC. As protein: CASSPGQGGYTF. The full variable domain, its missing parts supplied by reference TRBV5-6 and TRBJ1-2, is DAGVTQSPTHLIKTRGQQVTLRCSPKSGHDTVSWYQQALGQGPQFIFQYYEEEERQRGNFPDRFSGHQFPNYSSELNVNALLLGDSALYLCASSPGQGGYTFGSGTRLTVV.

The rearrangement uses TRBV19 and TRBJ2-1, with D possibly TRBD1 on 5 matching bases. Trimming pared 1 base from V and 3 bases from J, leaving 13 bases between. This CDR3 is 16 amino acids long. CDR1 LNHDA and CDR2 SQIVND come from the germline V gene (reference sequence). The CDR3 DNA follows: TGTGCCAGTAGTATAGGGGGCGAGCGCGACTACAATGAGCAGTTCTTC. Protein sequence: CASSIGGERDYNEQFF.

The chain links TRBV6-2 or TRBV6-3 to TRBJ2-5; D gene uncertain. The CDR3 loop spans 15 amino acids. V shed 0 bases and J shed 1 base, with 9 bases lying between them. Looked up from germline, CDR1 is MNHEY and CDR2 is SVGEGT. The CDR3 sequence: CASSYSSLAQETQYF. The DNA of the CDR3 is TGTGCCAGCAGTTACTCCTCCCTGGCCCAAGAGACCCAGTACTTC.

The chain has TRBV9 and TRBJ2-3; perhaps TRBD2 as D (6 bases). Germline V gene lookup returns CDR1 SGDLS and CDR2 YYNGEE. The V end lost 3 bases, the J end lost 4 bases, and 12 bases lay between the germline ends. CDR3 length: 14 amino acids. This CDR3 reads CASSGSGRPDTQYF. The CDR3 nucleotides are TGTGCCAGCAGCGGGAGTGGGAGGCCAGATACGCAGTATTTT.